This T cell receptor (beta chain) was recorded in a study of OX40 agonist ivuxolimab in advanced cancers. Study-wide points: In the 0.1-3.0 mg/kg groups, partial responders showed among the lowest expansion. Some patients without response likewise showed low normalized clonal expansion.

This table comes from immunoSEQ multiplex PCR, and its TCRdb copy is limited to in-frame clones, with some not included. The data show over 30,000 clones, around 82% seen once. A word on this clone: Its antigen is as yet unknown.

This CDR3 has 16 residues. Germline V gives CDR1 LGHNA, CDR2 YNFKEQ. V was cut by 0 bases and J by 6 bases, with 15 bases left in between. Patients with autoimmune history or systemic immunosuppression were excluded. With baseline, cycle 4 day 1, and cycle 7 day 1 as timepoints, blood was sampled. The chain carries TRBV4-2 and TRBJ2-1, with D unclear. This TCR was sampled from an adult with an advanced solid tumor such as melanoma, head and neck, liver or kidney cancer. The material sequenced was CD4+ or CD8+ T cells sorted from blood, taken in a trial of the OX40 agonist ivuxolimab. The CDR3 loop reads CASSQESPLISNEQFF. The CDR3 DNA is TGTGCCAGCAGCCAAGAGTCCCCCTTAATTAGCAATGAGCAGTTCTTC.